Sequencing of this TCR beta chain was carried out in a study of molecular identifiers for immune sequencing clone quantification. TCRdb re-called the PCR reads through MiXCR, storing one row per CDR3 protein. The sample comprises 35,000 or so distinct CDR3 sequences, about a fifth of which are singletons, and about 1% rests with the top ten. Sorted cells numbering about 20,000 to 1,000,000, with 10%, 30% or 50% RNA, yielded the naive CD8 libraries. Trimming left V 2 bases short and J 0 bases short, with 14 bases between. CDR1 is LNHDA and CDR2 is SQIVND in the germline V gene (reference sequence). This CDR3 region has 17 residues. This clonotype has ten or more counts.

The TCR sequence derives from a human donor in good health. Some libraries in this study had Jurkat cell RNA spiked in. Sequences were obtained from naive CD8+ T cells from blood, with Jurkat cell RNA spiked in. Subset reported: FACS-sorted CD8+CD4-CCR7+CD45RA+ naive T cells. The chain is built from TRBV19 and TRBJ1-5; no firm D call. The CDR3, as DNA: TGTGCCAGTAGTATAACTTCCGGGGAGAATAGCAATCAGCCCCAGCATTTT. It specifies CASSITSGENSNQPQHF. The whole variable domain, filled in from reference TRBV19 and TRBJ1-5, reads DGGITQSPKYLFRKEGQNVTLSCEQNLNHDAMYWYRQDPGQGLRLIYYSQIVNDFQKGDIAEGYSVSREKKESFPLTVTSAQKNPTAFYLCASSITSGENSNQPQHFGDGTRLSIL.